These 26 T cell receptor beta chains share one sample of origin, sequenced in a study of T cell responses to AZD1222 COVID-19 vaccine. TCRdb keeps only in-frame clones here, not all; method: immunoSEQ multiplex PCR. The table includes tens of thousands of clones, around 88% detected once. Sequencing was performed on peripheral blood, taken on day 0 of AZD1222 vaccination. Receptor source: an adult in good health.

CDR3 sequence reads: CASSQGYARGLEKLFF. CDR3 nucleotides: TGCGCCAGCAGCCAAGGGTATGCCAGGGGGCTTGAAAAACTGTTTTTT. The rearrangement uses TRBV4-1 and TRBJ1-4, with TRBD1 identical over 8 bases. Germline V gene lookup returns CDR1 MGHRA and CDR2 YSYEKL. J lost 7 bases, V lost 1 base, and 8 bases had no gene match. The CDR3 is 16 amino acids.

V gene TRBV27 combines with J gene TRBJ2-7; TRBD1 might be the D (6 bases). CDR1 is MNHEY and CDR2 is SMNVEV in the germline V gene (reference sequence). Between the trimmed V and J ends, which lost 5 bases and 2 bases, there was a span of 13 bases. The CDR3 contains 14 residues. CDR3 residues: CASSPIDRPYEQYF. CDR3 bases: TGTGCCAGCAGTCCAATCGACAGGCCCTACGAGCAGTACTTC.

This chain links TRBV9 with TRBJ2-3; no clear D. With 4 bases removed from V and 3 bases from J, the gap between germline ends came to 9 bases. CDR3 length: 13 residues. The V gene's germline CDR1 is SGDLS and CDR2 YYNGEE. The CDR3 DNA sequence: TGTGCCAGCAGCCCAATAGGGACAGATACGCAGTATTTT. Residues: CASSPIGTDTQYF.

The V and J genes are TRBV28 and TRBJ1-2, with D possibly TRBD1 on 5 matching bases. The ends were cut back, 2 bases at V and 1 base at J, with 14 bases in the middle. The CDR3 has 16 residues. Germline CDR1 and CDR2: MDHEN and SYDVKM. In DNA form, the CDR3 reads TGTGCCAGCAGTTTAGAGGGCAGGGTCAATAACTATGGCTACACCTTC. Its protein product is CASSLEGRVNNYGYTF.

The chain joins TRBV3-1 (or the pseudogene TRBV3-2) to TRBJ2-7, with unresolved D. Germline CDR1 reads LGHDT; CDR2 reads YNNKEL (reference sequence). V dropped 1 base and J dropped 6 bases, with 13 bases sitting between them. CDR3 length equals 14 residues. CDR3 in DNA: TGTGCCAGCAGCCAAGGGGTCATGGCTTTCGAGCAGTACTTC. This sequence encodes CASSQGVMAFEQYF.

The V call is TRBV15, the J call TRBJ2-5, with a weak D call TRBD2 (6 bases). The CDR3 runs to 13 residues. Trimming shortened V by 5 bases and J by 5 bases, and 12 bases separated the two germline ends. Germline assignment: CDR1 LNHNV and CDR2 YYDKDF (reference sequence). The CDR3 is CATSLRLGETQYF. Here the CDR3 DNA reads TGTGCCACCAGCTTGCGACTAGGTGAGACCCAGTACTTC.

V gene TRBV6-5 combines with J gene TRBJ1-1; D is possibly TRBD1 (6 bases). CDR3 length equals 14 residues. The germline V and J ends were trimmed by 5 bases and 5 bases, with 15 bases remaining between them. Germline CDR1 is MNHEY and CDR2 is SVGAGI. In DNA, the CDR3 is TGTGCCAGCAGTCTAACGGACAGTAGGACTGAAGCTTTCTTT. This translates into CASSLTDSRTEAFF.

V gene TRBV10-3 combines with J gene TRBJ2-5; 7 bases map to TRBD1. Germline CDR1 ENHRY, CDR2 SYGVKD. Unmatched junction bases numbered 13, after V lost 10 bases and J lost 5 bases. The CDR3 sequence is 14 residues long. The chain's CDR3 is CATRGPDVRETQYF. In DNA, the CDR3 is TGTGCCACAAGGGGGCCAGACGTGAGGGAGACCCAGTACTTC.

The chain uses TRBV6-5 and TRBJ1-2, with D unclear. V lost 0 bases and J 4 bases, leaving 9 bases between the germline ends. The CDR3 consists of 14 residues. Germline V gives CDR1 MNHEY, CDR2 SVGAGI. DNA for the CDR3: TGTGCCAGCAGTTACTCCAGGATCCTCTATGGCTACACCTTC. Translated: CASSYSRILYGYTF.

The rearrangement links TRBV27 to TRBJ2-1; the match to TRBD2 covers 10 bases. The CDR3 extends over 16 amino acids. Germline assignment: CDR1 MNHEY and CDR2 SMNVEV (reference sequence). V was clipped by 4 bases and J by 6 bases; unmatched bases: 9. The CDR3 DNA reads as TGTGCCAGCAGTTCCCTGGTTAGCGGGGGGCCCAATGAGCAGTTCTTC. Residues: CASSSLVSGGPNEQFF.

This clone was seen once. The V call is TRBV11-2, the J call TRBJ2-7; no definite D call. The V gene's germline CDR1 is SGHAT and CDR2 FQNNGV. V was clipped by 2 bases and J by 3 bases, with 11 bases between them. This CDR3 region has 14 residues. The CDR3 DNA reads TGTGCCAGCAGCTTAAGTAATGGCTTCTACGAGCAGTACTTC. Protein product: CASSLSNGFYEQYF.

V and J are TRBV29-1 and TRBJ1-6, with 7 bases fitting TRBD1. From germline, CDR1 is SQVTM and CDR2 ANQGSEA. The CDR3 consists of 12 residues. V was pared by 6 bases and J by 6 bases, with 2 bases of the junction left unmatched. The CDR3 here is CSVGQPNSPLHF. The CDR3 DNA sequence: TGCAGCGTGGGACAGCCTAATTCACCCCTCCACTTT.

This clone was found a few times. CDR3 sequence reads: CASSQDWQETQYF. CDR3 DNA: TGTGCCAGCAGCCAAGACTGGCAAGAGACCCAGTACTTC. The chain employs TRBV14 and TRBJ2-5, with D unresolved. The CDR3 has 13 amino acids. CDR1 SGHDN and CDR2 FVKESK come from the germline V gene. Deletions cut 0 bases from V and 2 bases from J, with 4 bases between.

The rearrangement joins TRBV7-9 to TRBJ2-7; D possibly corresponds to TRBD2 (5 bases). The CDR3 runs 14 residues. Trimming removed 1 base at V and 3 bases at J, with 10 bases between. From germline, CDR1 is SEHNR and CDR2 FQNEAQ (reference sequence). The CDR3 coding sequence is TGTGCCAGCAGCTTAGGGCTGGAGGTCTACGAGCAGTACTTC. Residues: CASSLGLEVYEQYF.

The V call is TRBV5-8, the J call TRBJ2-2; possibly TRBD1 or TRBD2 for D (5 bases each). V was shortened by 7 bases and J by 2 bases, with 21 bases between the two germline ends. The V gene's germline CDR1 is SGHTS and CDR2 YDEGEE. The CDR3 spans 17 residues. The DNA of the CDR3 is TGTGCCAGCTGTCGACGACGGGGCCTACTAAACACCGGGGAGCTGTTTTTT. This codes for CASCRRRGLLNTGELFF.

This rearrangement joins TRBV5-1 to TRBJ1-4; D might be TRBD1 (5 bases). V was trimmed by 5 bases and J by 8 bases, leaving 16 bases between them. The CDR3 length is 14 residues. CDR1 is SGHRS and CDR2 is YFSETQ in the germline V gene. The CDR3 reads CASRRGSGDEKLFF. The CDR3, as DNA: TGCGCCAGCAGGCGTGGGTCCGGGGACGAAAAACTGTTTTTT.

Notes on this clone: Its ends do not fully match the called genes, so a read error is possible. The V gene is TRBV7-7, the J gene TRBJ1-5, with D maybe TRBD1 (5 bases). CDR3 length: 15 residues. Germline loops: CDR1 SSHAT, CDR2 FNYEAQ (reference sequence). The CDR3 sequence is CASSLGEGESQPQHF. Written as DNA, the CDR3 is TGTGCTAGCAGCTTAGGGGAGGGAGAGAGTCAGCCCCAGCATTTT.

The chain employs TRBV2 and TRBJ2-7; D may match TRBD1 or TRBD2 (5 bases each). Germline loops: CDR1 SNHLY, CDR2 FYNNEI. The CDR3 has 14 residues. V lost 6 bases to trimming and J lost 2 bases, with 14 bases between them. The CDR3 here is CASSQFEGPYEQYF. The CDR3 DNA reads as TGTGCCAGCAGCCAATTCGAGGGGCCCTACGAGCAGTACTTC.

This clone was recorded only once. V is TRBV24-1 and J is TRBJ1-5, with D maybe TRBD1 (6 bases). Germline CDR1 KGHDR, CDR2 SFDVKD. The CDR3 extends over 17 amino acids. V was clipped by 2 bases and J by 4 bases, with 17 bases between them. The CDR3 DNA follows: TGTGCCACCAGTGATTCCCGGGACACCTCGAGTAATCAGCCCCAGCATTTT. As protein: CATSDSRDTSSNQPQHF.

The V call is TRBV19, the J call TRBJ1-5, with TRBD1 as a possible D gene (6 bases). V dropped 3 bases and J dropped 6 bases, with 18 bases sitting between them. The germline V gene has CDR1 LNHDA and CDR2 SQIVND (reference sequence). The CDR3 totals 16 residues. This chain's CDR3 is CASSISRGQGAQPQHF. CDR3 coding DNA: TGTGCCAGTAGTATCTCCCGGGGGCAGGGTGCTCAGCCCCAGCATTTT.

The CDR3 reads CASSPRGDGADTQYF. CDR3 in DNA: TGTGCCAGCAGCCCCCGGGGCGACGGGGCAGATACGCAGTATTTT. V is TRBV11-2 and J is TRBJ2-3; possibly TRBD1 or TRBD2 for D (5 bases each). The ends were cut back, 5 bases at V and 4 bases at J, with 16 bases in the middle. Looked up from germline, CDR1 is SGHAT and CDR2 is FQNNGV. The CDR3 is 15 residues long.

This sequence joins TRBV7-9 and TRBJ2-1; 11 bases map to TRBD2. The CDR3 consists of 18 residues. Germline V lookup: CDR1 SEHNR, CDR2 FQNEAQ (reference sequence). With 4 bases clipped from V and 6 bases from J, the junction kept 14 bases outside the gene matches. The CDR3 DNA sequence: TGTGCCAGCAGCTCACTCACCATAACGGGACTAGCGGCCAATGAGCAGTTCTTC. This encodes CASSSLTITGLAANEQFF.

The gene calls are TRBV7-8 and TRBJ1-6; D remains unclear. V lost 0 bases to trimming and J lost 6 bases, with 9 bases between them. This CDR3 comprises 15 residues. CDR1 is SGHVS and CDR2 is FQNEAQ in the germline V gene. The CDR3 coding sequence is TGTGCCAGCAGCTTAGCGGACCTAACTAATTCACCCCTCCACTTT. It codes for CASSLADLTNSPLHF. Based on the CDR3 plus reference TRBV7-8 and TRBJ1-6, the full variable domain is GAGVSQSPRYKVAKRGQDVALRCDPISGHVSLFWYQQALGQGPEFLTYFQNEAQLDKSGLPSDRFFAERPEGSVSTLKIQRTQQEDSAVYLCASSLADLTNSPLHFGNGTRLTVT.

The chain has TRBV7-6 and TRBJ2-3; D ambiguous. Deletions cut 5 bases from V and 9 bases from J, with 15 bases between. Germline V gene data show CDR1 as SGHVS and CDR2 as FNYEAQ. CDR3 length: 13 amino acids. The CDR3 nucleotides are TGTGCCAGCAGCCCCCAACGTTACGACACGCAGTATTTT. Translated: CASSPQRYDTQYF.

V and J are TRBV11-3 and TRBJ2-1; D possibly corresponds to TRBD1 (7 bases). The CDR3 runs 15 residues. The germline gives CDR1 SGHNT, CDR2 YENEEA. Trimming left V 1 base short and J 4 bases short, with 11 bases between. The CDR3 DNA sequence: TGTGCCAGCAGCTTAGGACAGGGAGGATACAATGAGCAGTTCTTC. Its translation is CASSLGQGGYNEQFF.

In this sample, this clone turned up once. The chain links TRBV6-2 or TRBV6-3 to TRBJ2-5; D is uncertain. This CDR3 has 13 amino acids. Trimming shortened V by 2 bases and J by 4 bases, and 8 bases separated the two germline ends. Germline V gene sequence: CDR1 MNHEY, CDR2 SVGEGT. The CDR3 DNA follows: TGTGCCAGCAGTTACAGCGCGGCAGAGACCCAGTACTTC. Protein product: CASSYSAAETQYF.